Sequencing of this T cell receptor beta chain was carried out in a study of tumor-infiltrating lymphocytes in primary liver carcinoma. Points on this clonotype: This could be a read error, since a much larger clone is one nucleotide away.

Constant-region priming of roughly 490 ng total RNA yielded TCR beta cDNA. Libraries covering TCR beta were generated through three nested multiplex PCR rounds (using a slightly modified ARM-PCR). TCRdb re-called the multiplex PCR reads through MiXCR, storing one row per CDR3 protein. The data show 70,000 to 75,000 distinct CDR3 sequences, with about 70% seen just once and roughly 26% held by the top ten. Extraction of RNA together with DNA used 20-30 mg of unsorted bulk tissue. This clonotype was obtained from a man aged 40-49 years with primary liver carcinoma and hepatitis B virus infection. Sequencing was done on a sample of liver tumor tissue from sampling region 4. The subset is: tumor region T4, right-lateral pole.

CDR3 bases: TGTGCCAGCAGTCCGGACCCGACCGGGGAGCTGGTTTTT. Its protein is CASSPDPTGELVF. The J gene is TRBJ2-2, the V gene TRBV28; D might be TRBD2 (5 bases). Germline V gene sequence: CDR1 MDHEN, CDR2 SYDVKM. CDR3 length equals 13 residues.